A few counts support the clone carrying this T cell receptor beta chain. The antigen remains unidentified. The entry originates in a study of beta chain features in type 1 diabetes. Study overall: Examination spanned around 100,000,000 sorted cells from all samples.

What was sequenced were expressed TCRB transcripts, since all of the isolated RNA had been reverse transcribed. Repertoires were generated with immunoSEQ multiplex PCR, while TCRdb's copy carries only in-frame clones and drops some. This repertoire shows 620,000 or so clones, less than 20% found once; its top ten account for 0.09% to 0.095%. The study, taken as a whole, reports: Among patients, naive, central memory and Treg TCRB repertoires appeared more similar than among healthy donors. The study found moderately but significantly shorter TCRB CDR3s in all four CD4+ subsets of Type 1 diabetes patients.

Deletions cut 4 bases from V and 2 bases from J, with 13 bases between. The CDR3 extends over 16 amino acids. From germline, CDR1 is SGDLS and CDR2 YYNGEE. Sort purity for all populations was recorded as exceeding 98%. The source of this sequence is a young man in good health. The sample taken for sequencing was naive CD4+ T cells from blood. The V and J genes are TRBV9 and TRBJ2-6; D may correspond to TRBD1 or TRBD2 (5 bases each). The CDR3 loop reads CASSQEGSTGANVLTF. For the CDR3, the DNA is TGTGCCAGCAGCCAAGAGGGGAGTACTGGGGCCAACGTCCTGACTTTC.